This is a list of T cell receptor beta chains from one sample in a study of blood T cells in healthy people across ages. MiXCR was run by TCRdb on the 5' RACE reads, yielding one entry per CDR3 protein. The table lists 1.5 million to 1.9 million distinct CDR3 sequences, roughly 43% of them singletons. The sample taken for sequencing was blood. The receptors come from a woman younger than 30 in good health. The CDR3 runs from the conserved cysteine through the conserved F or W. A D gene is named only where the DNA matches it firmly. Some rows mark clone size as missing; the rest say once, few, many or name a class of expanded clone.

j_gene | v_gene | d_gene | abundance | CDR3aa | CDR3nt
TRBJ1-1 | TRBV6-5 | . | . | CASTHQGINTEAFF | TGTGCCAGCACCCACCAGGGGATCAACACTGAAGCTTTCTTT
TRBJ2-7 | TRBV20-1 | TRBD2 | . | CSAGLEFYEQYF | TGCAGTGCCGGACTAGAGTTCTACGAGCAGTACTTC
TRBJ2-1 | TRBV12-3/TRBV12-4 | . | . | CATRGNEQFF | TGTGCCACCCGGGGGAATGAGCAGTTCTTC
TRBJ2-3 | TRBV27 | . | few | CASSLSVQTDTQYF | TGTGCCAGCAGTTTATCAGTTCAAACAGATACGCAGTATTTT
TRBJ2-1 | TRBV7-9 | . | . | CASSLGQGVSYNEQFF | TGTGCCAGCAGCTTAGGTCAGGGAGTCTCCTACAATGAGCAGTTCTTC
TRBJ2-1 | TRBV10-3 | TRBD2 | many | CAISETSGAGNEQFF | TGTGCCATCAGTGAGACCAGCGGGGCTGGAAATGAGCAGTTCTTC
TRBJ1-2 | TRBV29-1 | TRBD1 | few | CSVPSGGIGYGYTF | TGCAGCGTTCCGTCAGGGGGAATCGGCTATGGCTACACCTTC
TRBJ2-5 | TRBV5-1 | TRBD1 | few | CASSTGTGITTQYF | TGCGCCAGCTCGACCGGGACAGGGATAACAACCCAGTACTTC
TRBJ2-1 | TRBV29-1 | . | . | CSVEALYYNEQFF | TGCAGCGTTGAGGCGCTCTACTACAATGAGCAGTTCTTC
TRBJ2-5 | TRBV6-5 | TRBD2 | few | CASSVIAGAETQYF | TGTGCCAGCAGTGTGATAGCGGGAGCTGAGACCCAGTACTTC
TRBJ2-3 | TRBV7-9 | TRBD1 | few | CASSLGFRDRSPLATDTQYF | TGTGCCAGCAGCTTAGGGTTCCGGGACAGGTCCCCTCTAGCAACAGATACGCAGTATTTT
TRBJ2-5 | TRBV24-1 | . | few | CATSDPGEGREETQYF | TGTGCCACCAGTGACCCCGGTGAGGGGCGCGAGGAGACCCAGTACTTC
TRBJ2-6 | TRBV21-1 | . | few | CASSTEKGGASGANVLTF | TGTGCCAGCAGTACCGAGAAGGGGGGCGCTTCTGGGGCCAACGTCCTGACTTTC
TRBJ2-1 | TRBV6-2/TRBV6-3 | . | . | CASSHTRNNEQFF | TGTGCCAGCAGTCACACCCGTAACAATGAGCAGTTCTTC
TRBJ2-6 | TRBV4-3 | . | . | CASSQDADSSGANVLTF | TGCGCCAGCAGCCAAGATGCCGACAGCTCTGGGGCCAACGTCCTGACTTTC
TRBJ2-7 | TRBV5-4 | TRBD2 | . | CASRYSGGAYNEQYF | TGTGCCAGCAGGTATAGCGGGGGGGCCTACAATGAGCAGTACTTC
TRBJ2-1 | TRBV29-1 | . | . | CSVVNYSYNEQFF | TGCAGCGTTGTTAACTACTCCTACAATGAGCAGTTCTTC
TRBJ2-1 | TRBV7-2 | TRBD1 | few | CASSLTGVIYNEQFF | TGTGCCAGCAGCCTGACAGGGGTTATCTACAATGAGCAGTTCTTC
TRBJ2-1 | TRBV6-6 | TRBD2 | . | CVSSYGTSDYNEQFF | TGTGTCAGCAGTTACGGGACTAGCGACTACAATGAGCAGTTCTTC
TRBJ1-1 | TRBV29-1 | . | . | CSSSFITLNTEAFF | TGCAGCTCGAGTTTTATTACACTGAACACTGAAGCTTTCTTT
TRBJ1-1 | TRBV19 | . | . | CASSPWSVGNTEAFF | TGTGCCAGTAGTCCCTGGAGTGTGGGGAACACTGAAGCTTTCTTT
TRBJ2-5 | TRBV5-4 | TRBD1 | few | CASNYRGQETQYF | TGTGCCAGCAATTACAGGGGGCAAGAGACCCAGTACTTC
TRBJ2-7 | TRBV29-1 | TRBD2 | few | CSGGLAGGYEQYF | TGCAGCGGAGGACTAGCGGGAGGGTACGAGCAGTACTTC
TRBJ2-3 | TRBV10-3 | . | few | CAISEGGAGTDTQYF | TGTGCCATCAGTGAAGGGGGAGCCGGCACAGATACGCAGTATTTT
TRBJ2-1 | TRBV2 | TRBD1 | . | CASSSATVRGPDNEQFF | TGTGCCAGCAGCTCCGCAACCGTCAGGGGGCCAGACAATGAGCAGTTCTTC
TRBJ2-3 | TRBV9 | TRBD2 | . | CASSKIAGQTGDTQYF | TGTGCCAGCAGCAAAATAGCGGGACAAACGGGAGATACGCAGTATTTT
TRBJ2-2 | TRBV4-2 | . | . | CASSPILRGNTGELFF | TGTGCCAGCAGCCCCATCTTGCGGGGAAACACCGGGGAGCTGTTTTTT
TRBJ1-2 | TRBV4-3 | . | few | CASSQALRTDPYGYTF | TGCGCCAGCAGCCAAGCCCTTCGAACGGATCCCTATGGCTACACCTTC
TRBJ2-1 | TRBV5-1 | TRBD2 | few | CASSPAGEGHNEQFF | TGCGCCAGCAGCCCGGCGGGGGAGGGCCACAATGAGCAGTTCTTC
TRBJ2-7 | TRBV6-2/TRBV6-3 | . | . | CASSYQGHEQYF | TGTGCCAGCAGTTATCAGGGCCACGAGCAGTACTTC
TRBJ1-2 | TRBV13 | . | . | CASTAVVDYGYTF | TGTGCCAGCACAGCGGTGGTAGACTATGGCTACACCTTC
TRBJ1-1 | TRBV3-1 | . | . | CASSQDLRGVNTEAFF | TGTGCCAGCAGCCAAGATCTTAGGGGGGTGAACACTGAAGCTTTCTTT
TRBJ2-3 | TRBV9 | . | . | CASSVVQGGTDTQYF | TGTGCCAGCAGCGTAGTTCAGGGAGGCACAGATACGCAGTATTTT
TRBJ2-1 | TRBV4-3 | . | few | CASSQNYNTMLEQFF | TGCGCCAGCAGCCAGAACTACAATACAATGCTAGAGCAGTTCTTC
TRBJ2-5 | TRBV6-6 | . | . | CASSYWVDEQYF | TGTGCCAGCAGTTACTGGGTGGATGAGCAGTACTTC
TRBJ2-1 | TRBV7-2 | . | . | CASSPRESPYSYNEQFF | TGTGCCAGCAGCCCCCGTGAGAGCCCTTACTCCTACAATGAGCAGTTCTTC
TRBJ2-2 | TRBV12-3/TRBV12-4 | TRBD1 | . | CASRTGGMGTGELFF | TGTGCCAGCAGGACAGGGGGAATGGGCACCGGGGAGCTGTTTTTT
TRBJ1-5 | TRBV27 | . | . | CAPPPPINQPQHF | TGTGCCCCCCCTCCTCCAATCAATCAGCCCCAGCATTTT
TRBJ2-7 | TRBV2 | . | . | CASSEGRTPEQYF | TGTGCCAGCAGTGAGGGACGGACTCCCGAGCAGTACTTC
TRBJ2-7 | TRBV5-1 | . | . | CASSPQPRADLYEQYF | TGCGCCAGCAGCCCCCAACCCCGGGCAGATCTCTACGAGCAGTACTTC
TRBJ1-2 | TRBV4-1 | . | . | CASSQDARDFYGYTF | TGCGCCAGCAGCCAAGATGCCCGGGACTTTTATGGCTACACCTTC
TRBJ2-2 | TRBV1 | . | . | CTSSLRGLAGGPSGELFF | TGCACCAGCAGCCTTAGGGGACTAGCGGGGGGGCCCTCCGGGGAGCTGTTTTTT